This TCR beta chain was sequenced during a study of STAT5B mutations in CD4+ large granular lymphocyte leukemia. Study findings and constraints: Compared with healthy controls (2/35), patient top clones favored TRBV06 (8/27). Higher CD4+ than CD8+ T-LGLL clonality might reflect small sample size. Patient CD4-sorted repertoires stayed more clonal than healthy ones after leukemic-clone removal.

In its sample, this clone was seen once. The antigen remains undetermined. Measured with immunoSEQ multiplex PCR; TCRdb has only the in-frame clones, and not every one. The table includes about 31,000 clones, just under 75% detected once. The CDR3 covers 14 residues. Trimming shortened V by 6 bases and J by 4 bases, and 12 bases separated the two germline ends. Germline V gene lookup returns CDR1 MGHDK and CDR2 SYGVNS. The chain recombines TRBV25-1 with TRBJ2-2, with no clear D. This clonotype originated in a human donor in good health. Material for sequencing was CD4+ T cells from blood buffy coats. This CDR3 is CASRPGRSTGELFF. CDR3 bases: TGTGCCAGCAGGCCAGGACGGTCCACCGGGGAGCTGTTTTTT. Supplemented by reference TRBV25-1 and TRBJ2-2, the full variable domain reads EADIYQTPRYLVIGTGKKITLECSQTMGHDKMYWYQQDPGMELHLIHYSYGVNSTEKGDLSSESTVSRIRTEHFPLTLESARPSHTSQYLCASRPGRSTGELFFGEGSRLTVL.